This record covers a single TCR beta chain. Its specific antigen is unknown. No much larger clonotype is one base removed from it; base qualities were not supplied. V lost 3 bases and J lost 5 bases; the stretch between them is 4 bases long. The CDR3 covers 11 residues, taking in both the cysteine and the phenylalanine. Just CDR3 DNA is preserved here, 33 bases in frame from base 1. Based on the germline V gene (reference sequence), the CDR1 and CDR2 sequences are DFQATT and SNEGSKA. This record belongs to a study of T cells in localized non-small cell lung cancer (dated by TCRdb to between 2020 and 2021). Concerning the study at large: The study examined T cell repertoires in roughly 240 patients with early-stage NSCLC and compared tumors with uninvolved tumor-adjacent lungs. The mean age of the NSCLC patients was approximately 71 years, with fewer than 150 men and 110 or so women. The cohort comprised roughly 220 treatment-naïve NSCLC patients with resected, localized lung tumors. What the research found in general, with its limitations: Because the study design was exploratory, TCR variables were selected using unadjusted p-values without false-discovery rate correction. Uninvolved tumor-adjacent lung showed the highest T cell clonality, higher than tumor, which suggests more focused antigenic responses in the uninvolved tumor-adjacent lung. Because multi-region tumor sequencing was not done, intratumor heterogeneity could not be ruled out. Longer overall survival was associated with higher blood T cell density, whereas shorter survival was associated with higher adjacent-lung clonality. Of the top 100 tumor clones, a median of approximately 60 were detected in paired uninvolved adjacent lung; 28 were also among that lung's top 100.

TCR beta CDR3 regions were sequenced from DNA using the immunoSEQ Assay. Turning to the authors' computational methods: T cell density was computed as TCR beta template counts normalized to usable DNA estimated by amplifying housekeeping genes. The preseqR package was used to estimate richness by extrapolating to 400,000 templates for PBMC samples and to 120,000 templates for tissue samples. Clonality was defined by subtracting Pielou's evenness from one. Tissue-enriched TCRs were identified through differential abundance testing performed on productive amino-acid clonotypes, with a minimum total count of 5 and an alpha of 0.1. Repertoire overlap between compartments was quantified with the Jaccard Index and Morisita Overlap Index. GLIPH grouped TCR beta CDR3s together with public tetramer-defined viral CDR3s, and a viral motif had to include at least three viral sequences and show V-gene enrichment. Imported from immuneACCESS, the table was reduced by TCRdb to in-frame sequences with V and J called. These copies leave out some clones; in studies compared against another copy, an unresolved V gene accounts for under half, and the cause of the remainder is not known. V, J and clone size derive from that table, while D and trimming were established from the DNA sequence. The sample records around 25,000 clones, 75% to 90% of which are singletons. The ten largest clones add up to 13% to 15% of the sample.

At diagnosis, tumor, uninvolved tumor-adjacent lung and peripheral blood were collected and then preserved as a mix of FFPE and fresh-frozen material. For TCR repertoire profiling, blood samples were analyzed in the form of peripheral blood mononuclear cells. The source material was peripheral blood, sampled before any cancer treatment. The TCR was taken from a female donor older than 55 with stage I lung adenocarcinoma. This chain joins TRBV20-1 to TRBJ1-4, with the D gene too uncertain to name. For the CDR3, the sequence is CSARKNEKLFF. In nucleotides, the sequence is TGCAGTGCTAGGAAAAATGAAAAACTGTTTTTT.